The source of this T cell receptor (beta chain) is a study of early T cells in non-severe SARS-CoV-2 infection. Across the whole study: Sequenced bulk RNA came from whole blood that was unsorted, and chains were unpaired.

Germline values: CDR1 SGHKS, CDR2 YYEKEE (reference sequence). The V and J ends lost 2 bases and 8 bases respectively, with 14 bases between them. The CDR3 totals 13 residues. Individual cDNA molecules received unique molecular identifiers during library preparation. TCRdb re-analysed the 5' RACE reads in MiXCR, keeping a single row per CDR3 protein. The sample has 46,000 or so distinct CDR3 sequences; more than 6.5% are singletons. Study-wide points: There was a bias toward anti-spike CD8 responses in VDJdb matching, which missed private and CD4 specificities.

On this clonotype: As yet, its antigen is unknown.

This chain links TRBV5-5 with TRBJ2-7; TRBD1 might be the D (5 bases). Sequencing input: whole blood. The TCR sequence derives from an adult who was a healthcare worker with PCR-confirmed SARS-CoV-2 infection or an uninfected control (not recorded which). Here the CDR3 reads CASSFGDSTQQYF. The CDR3 nucleotides are TGTGCCAGCAGCTTTGGTGACAGCACGCAGCAGTACTTC.